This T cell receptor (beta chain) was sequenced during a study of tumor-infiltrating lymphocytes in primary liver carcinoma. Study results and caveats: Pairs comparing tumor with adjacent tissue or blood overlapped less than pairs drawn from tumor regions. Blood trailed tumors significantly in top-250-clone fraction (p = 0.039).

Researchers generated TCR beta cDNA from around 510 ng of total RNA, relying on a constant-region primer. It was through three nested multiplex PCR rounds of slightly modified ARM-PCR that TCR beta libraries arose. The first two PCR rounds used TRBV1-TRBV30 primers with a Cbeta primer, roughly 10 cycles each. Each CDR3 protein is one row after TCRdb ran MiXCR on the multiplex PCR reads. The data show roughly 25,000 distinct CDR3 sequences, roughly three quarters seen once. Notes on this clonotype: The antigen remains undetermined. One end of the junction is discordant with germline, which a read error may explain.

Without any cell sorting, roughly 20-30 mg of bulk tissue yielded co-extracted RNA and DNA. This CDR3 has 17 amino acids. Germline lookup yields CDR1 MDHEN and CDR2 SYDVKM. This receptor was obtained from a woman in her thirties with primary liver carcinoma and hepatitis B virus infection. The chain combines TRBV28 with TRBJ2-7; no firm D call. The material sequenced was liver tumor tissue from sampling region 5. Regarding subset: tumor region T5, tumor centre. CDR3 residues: CASVLPLDGWYSYEQYF. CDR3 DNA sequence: TGTGCCAGCGTCCTCCCTTTGGACGGATGGTATTCCTACGAGCAGTATTTC.